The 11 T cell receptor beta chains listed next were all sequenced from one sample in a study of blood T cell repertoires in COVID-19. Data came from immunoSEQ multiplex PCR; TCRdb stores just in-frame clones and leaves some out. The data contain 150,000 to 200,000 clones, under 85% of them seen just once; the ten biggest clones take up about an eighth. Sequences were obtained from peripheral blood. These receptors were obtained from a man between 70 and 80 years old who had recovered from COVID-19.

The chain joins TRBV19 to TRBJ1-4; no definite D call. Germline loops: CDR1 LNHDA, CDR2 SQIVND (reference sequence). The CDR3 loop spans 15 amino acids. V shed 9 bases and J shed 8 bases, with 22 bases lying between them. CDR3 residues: CASSPGSLPGEKLFF. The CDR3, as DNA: TGTGCCAGCAGCCCGGGCTCTCTCCCGGGGGAAAAACTGTTTTTT.

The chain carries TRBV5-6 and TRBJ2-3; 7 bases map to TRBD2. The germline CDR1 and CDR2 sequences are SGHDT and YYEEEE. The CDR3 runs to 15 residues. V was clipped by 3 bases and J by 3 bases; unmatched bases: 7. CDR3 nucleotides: TGTGCCAGCAGCTCCCCGGGAGGTGGGACAGATACGCAGTATTTT. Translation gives CASSSPGGGTDTQYF. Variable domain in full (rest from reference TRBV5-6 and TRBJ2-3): DAGVTQSPTHLIKTRGQQVTLRCSPKSGHDTVSWYQQALGQGPQFIFQYYEEEERQRGNFPDRFSGHQFPNYSSELNVNALLLGDSALYLCASSSPGGGTDTQYFGPGTRLTVL.

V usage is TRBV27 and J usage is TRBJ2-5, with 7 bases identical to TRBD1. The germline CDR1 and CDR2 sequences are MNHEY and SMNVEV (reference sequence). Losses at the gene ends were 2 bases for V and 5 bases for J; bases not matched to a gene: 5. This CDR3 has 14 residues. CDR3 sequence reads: CASSLEGGDETQYF. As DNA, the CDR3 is TGTGCCAGCAGTTTAGAAGGGGGCGATGAGACCCAGTACTTC.

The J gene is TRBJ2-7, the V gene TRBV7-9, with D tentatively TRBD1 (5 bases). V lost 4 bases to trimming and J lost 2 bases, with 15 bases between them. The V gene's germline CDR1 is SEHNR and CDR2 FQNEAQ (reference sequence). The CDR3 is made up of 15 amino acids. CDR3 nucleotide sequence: TGTGCCAGCAGCTCCTACACAGGCCTACCCTACGAGCAGTACTTC. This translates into CASSSYTGLPYEQYF. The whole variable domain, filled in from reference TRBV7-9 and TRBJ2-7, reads DTGVSQNPRHKITKRGQNVTFRCDPISEHNRLYWYRQTLGQGPEFLTYFQNEAQLEKSRLLSDRFSAERPKGSFSTLEIQRTEQGDSAMYLCASSSYTGLPYEQYFGPGTRLTVT.

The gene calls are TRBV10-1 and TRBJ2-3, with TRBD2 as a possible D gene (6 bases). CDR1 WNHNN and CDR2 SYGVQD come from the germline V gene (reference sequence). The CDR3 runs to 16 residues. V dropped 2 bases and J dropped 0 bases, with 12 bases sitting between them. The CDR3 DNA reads TGCGCCAGCAGTGAGACTGCGGGGACTAGCACAGATACGCAGTATTTT. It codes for CASSETAGTSTDTQYF.

The CDR3 is CAISEQDRGPSYEQYF. The CDR3 nucleotides are TGTGCCATCAGTGAGCAAGACAGGGGGCCGTCCTACGAGCAGTACTTC. V is TRBV10-3 and J is TRBJ2-7; TRBD1 matches at 10 bases. This CDR3 has 16 residues. In germline, CDR1 is ENHRY, CDR2 SYGVKD. V lost 2 bases, J lost 1 base, and 5 bases stayed unmatched.

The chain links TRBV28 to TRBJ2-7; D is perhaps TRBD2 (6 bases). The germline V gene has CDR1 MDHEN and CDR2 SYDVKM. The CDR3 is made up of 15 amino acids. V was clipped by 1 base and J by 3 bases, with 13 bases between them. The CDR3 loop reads CASSLLAEEGYEQYF. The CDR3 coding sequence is TGTGCCAGCAGTTTATTAGCGGAGGAAGGCTACGAGCAGTACTTC.

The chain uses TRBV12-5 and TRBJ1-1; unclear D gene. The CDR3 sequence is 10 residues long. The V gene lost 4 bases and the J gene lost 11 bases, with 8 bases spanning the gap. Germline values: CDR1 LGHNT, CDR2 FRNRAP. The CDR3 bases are TGTGCTAGTGGTTCTCGGTGGGCTTTCTTT. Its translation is CASGSRWAFF. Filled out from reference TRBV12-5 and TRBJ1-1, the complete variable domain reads DARVTQTPRHKVTEMGQEVTMRCQPILGHNTVFWYRQTMMQGLELLAYFRNRAPLDDSGMPKDRFSAEMPDATLATLKIQPSEPRDSAVYFCASGSRWAFFGQGTRLTVV.

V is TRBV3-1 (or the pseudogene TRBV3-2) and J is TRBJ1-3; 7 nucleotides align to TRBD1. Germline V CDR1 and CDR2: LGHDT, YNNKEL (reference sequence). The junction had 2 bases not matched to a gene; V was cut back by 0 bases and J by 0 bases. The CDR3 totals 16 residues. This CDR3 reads CASSQEGQISGNTIYF. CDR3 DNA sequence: TGTGCCAGCAGCCAAGAGGGACAGATCTCTGGAAACACCATATATTTT.

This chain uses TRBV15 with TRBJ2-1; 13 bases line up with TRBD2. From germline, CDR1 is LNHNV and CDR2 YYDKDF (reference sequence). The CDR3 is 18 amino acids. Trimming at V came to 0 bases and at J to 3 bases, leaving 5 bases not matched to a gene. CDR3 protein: CATSRDLTSGRGYNEQFF. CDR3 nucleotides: TGTGCCACCAGCAGAGATTTAACTAGCGGGAGGGGCTACAATGAGCAGTTCTTC.

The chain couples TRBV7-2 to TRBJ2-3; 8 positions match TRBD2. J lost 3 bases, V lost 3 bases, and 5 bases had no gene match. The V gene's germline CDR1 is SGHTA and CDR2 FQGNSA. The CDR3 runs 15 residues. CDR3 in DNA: TGTGCCAGCAGCTTGACGGGAGGGAGTACAGATACGCAGTATTTT. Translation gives CASSLTGGSTDTQYF.